A selection of T cell receptor beta chains follows, all from one sample in a study of response to subunit inactivated influenza vaccine. TCRdb passed the RT-PCR reads through MiXCR, listing each CDR3 protein once. This table has 750,000 to 850,000 distinct CDR3 sequences, less than 20% appearing once. Sequenced material: PBMCs from blood, taken 4 to 6 days after vaccination. The receptors were sampled from a man aged 50 to 59 who received an inactivated influenza vaccine. The CDR3 runs from the conserved cysteine through the conserved F or W. D genes are given only for firm matches. Rows give clone size only sometimes, using once, few, many, or a class for an expanded clone.

d_call	j_call	v_call	clone_size	cdr3_nt	cdr3_aa
TRBD2	TRBJ2-1	TRBV5-1	few	TGCGCCAGCAGCTTGGGGCTAGCGGGAGAAGAAACGTTCTTC	CASSLGLAGEETFF
-	TRBJ1-1	TRBV6-1	-	TGTGCCAGCAGAACCCAAGGGGGGAAAAAAGCTTTCTTT	CASRTQGGKKAFF
TRBD2	TRBJ2-1	TRBV7-2	-	TGTGCCAGCAGCCCATTAGCGGGCCTTTACAATGAGCAGTTCTTC	CASSPLAGLYNEQFF
TRBD1	TRBJ1-2	TRBV11-2	few	TGTGCCAGCAGCTCGGGACAGTCGTGGTCTGGCTACACCTTC	CASSSGQSWSGYTF
-	TRBJ2-3	TRBV20-1	many	TGCAGTGCTAGTGTGCGGGATAGCACAGATACGCAGTATTTT	CSASVRDSTDTQYF
-	TRBJ2-1	TRBV28	-	TGTGCCAGCAGTTTCTGGGAGCGGGCTGGAGAGCAGTTCTTC	CASSFWERAGEQFF
-	TRBJ1-2	TRBV29-1	-	TGCAGCGTTGAGGACGGATCCTATGGCTACACCTTC	CSVEDGSYGYTF
TRBD1	TRBJ1-6	TRBV4-2	-	TGTGCCAGCAGTCTCCCCGCGGCCAGGGGGCTTTATTCACCCCTCCACTTT	CASSLPAARGLYSPLHF
-	TRBJ2-5	TRBV28	-	TGTGCCAGCACTGAGGCAGGGCAAGAGACCCAGTACTTC	CASTEAGQETQYF
-	TRBJ2-4	TRBV9	few	TGTGCCAGCAGCGGTAGGGGTTTAGACATTCAGTACTTC	CASSGRGLDIQYF
TRBD2	TRBJ2-5	TRBV11-1	few	TGTGCCAGCAGCTTAGGACCTAGCGGGAGTGGCGGAGAGACCCAGTACTTC	CASSLGPSGSGGETQYF
-	TRBJ2-1	TRBV14	-	TGTGCCAGCAGCCAGGAGGGATATGAGCAGTTCTTC	CASSQEGYEQFF
TRBD1	TRBJ1-4	TRBV4-2	-	TGTGCCATCCATTACGGGACAGGGAATGAAAAACTGTTTTTT	CAIHYGTGNEKLFF
-	TRBJ1-1	TRBV20-1	few	TGCAGTGCTCAAGGGACGGTGAACACTGAAGCTTTCTTT	CSAQGTVNTEAFF
-	TRBJ1-2	TRBV18	few	TGTGCCAGCTCTCATGAGGACAGTGTAACCCTCTTC	CASSHEDSVTLF
TRBD2	TRBJ2-5	TRBV7-2	-	TGTGCCACAGGACTAGCGGAACAAGAGACCCAGTACTTC	CATGLAEQETQYF
-	TRBJ2-1	TRBV2	-	TGTGCCAGCGCCTACAGTAATGAGCAGTTCTTC	CASAYSNEQFF
-	TRBJ2-1	TRBV25-1	-	TGTGCCAGCAGTGAATCGTGGTACAATGAGCAGTTCTTC	CASSESWYNEQFF
TRBD2	TRBJ2-1	TRBV6-1	-	TGTGCCAGCAGTGTTAGACCGCTAGCGGGCTCCTACAATGAGCAGTTCTTC	CASSVRPLAGSYNEQFF
-	TRBJ1-2	TRBV29-1	-	TGCAGCGTTTCCTCCCTGGGACGGAGCAACTATGGCTACACCTTC	CSVSSLGRSNYGYTF
TRBD1	TRBJ2-1	TRBV7-9	-	TGTGCCAGCAGCGTCGGACAGGGTCGGGATGAGCAGTTCTTC	CASSVGQGRDEQFF
-	TRBJ2-2	TRBV5-5	few	TGTGCCAGCAGCTTGGCAGTTGGGCAGGGATGGACCGGGGAGCTGTTTTTT	CASSLAVGQGWTGELFF
-	TRBJ2-1	TRBV27	many	TGTGCCAGCAGTCCTTCGACTGCGGGCGATGAGCAGTTCTTC	CASSPSTAGDEQFF
-	TRBJ2-5	TRBV5-6	many	TGTGCCAGCAGCTTGGCCAATACCGAGACCCAGTACTTC	CASSLANTETQYF
-	TRBJ2-7	TRBV6-1	-	TGTGCCAGCAGTGAGGGACTGATACCCTACGAGCAGTACTTC	CASSEGLIPYEQYF
-	TRBJ1-6	TRBV7-2	many	TGTGCCAGCACCAAACTCTGGGGGGCGAGTTCACCCCTCCACTTT	CASTKLWGASSPLHF
TRBD1	TRBJ2-7	TRBV29-1	many	TGCAGCGTGCGGGACAGGACCTCCTACGAGCAGTACTTC	CSVRDRTSYEQYF
TRBD1	TRBJ1-4	TRBV4-3	-	TGCGCCAGCAGCCACAAGACACGGACAGGATTGGGTGAAAAACTGTTTTTT	CASSHKTRTGLGEKLFF
-	TRBJ1-3	TRBV5-5	-	TGTGCCAGCAGCTCCGGGCGATGGGCGGGAAACACCATATATTTT	CASSSGRWAGNTIYF
TRBD1	TRBJ2-3	TRBV20-1	few	TGCAGTGCTAGGGTGACAGGGGGTACAGATACGCAGTATTTT	CSARVTGGTDTQYF
-	TRBJ2-5	TRBV27	-	TGTGCCAGCAGTCCCGCCCTTAAGGGGACCCAGTACTTC	CASSPALKGTQYF
-	TRBJ1-2	TRBV14	-	TGTGCCAGCAGCCAAGCTGCTGGGAGACAGAAAAATGGCTACACCTTC	CASSQAAGRQKNGYTF
-	TRBJ1-1	TRBV29-1	few	TGCAGCGTTGAAGATGGGTTCAGGGACTCTGAAGCTTTCTTT	CSVEDGFRDSEAFF
-	TRBJ2-1	TRBV28	few	TGTGCCAGCAGTCTGCTGGAGACCTACAATGAGCAGTTCTTC	CASSLLETYNEQFF
-	TRBJ2-4	TRBV6-2/TRBV6-3	-	TGTGCCAGCAGTTACGGAGGGGGAGGCATTCAGTACTTC	CASSYGGGGIQYF
TRBD1	TRBJ2-3	TRBV20-1	many	TGCAGTGCTAGAGACGTGCACGGGACAGGATGGGATACGCAGTATTTT	CSARDVHGTGWDTQYF
-	TRBJ2-1	TRBV29-1	-	TGCAGCGTTGAAGATACAAAACGGGACTTTACCCAGTTCTTC	CSVEDTKRDFTQFF
TRBD1	TRBJ2-2	TRBV2	-	TGTGCCAGCAGTGGGGGACAGGGGGCGCACACCGGGGAGCTGTTTTTT	CASSGGQGAHTGELFF
TRBD2	TRBJ2-1	TRBV12-3/TRBV12-4	few	TGTGCCAGCAGACTCGTCAGCGGGAAGCCCTACAATGAGCAGTTCTTC	CASRLVSGKPYNEQFF
TRBD1	TRBJ1-1	TRBV7-9	few	TGTGCCAGCAGCTCCCTTCGAGACAGGGAGGGCGACACTGAAGCTTTCTTT	CASSSLRDREGDTEAFF
-	TRBJ1-5	TRBV12-3/TRBV12-4	few	TGTGCCAGCAGCCTGGAGCAGGCCCAAAATCAGCCCCAGCATTTT	CASSLEQAQNQPQHF
-	TRBJ2-7	TRBV29-1	few	TGCAGCGTAGCTGACAGGTGGCCCTCCTACGAGCAGTACTTC	CSVADRWPSYEQYF
-	TRBJ2-5	TRBV3-1	few	TGTGCCAGCAGCCAAGTTGGGCAGGGAAAAGAGACCCAGTACTTC	CASSQVGQGKETQYF
TRBD1	TRBJ1-5	TRBV20-1	few	TGCAGTGCTAGGGGGACAGTTTGGGGCAATCAGCCCCAGCATTTT	CSARGTVWGNQPQHF
TRBD1	TRBJ2-2	TRBV7-2	-	TGTGCCAGCAGCCCTTCCGGGACAGGGAGGGCCGGGGAGCTGTTTTTT	CASSPSGTGRAGELFF
-	TRBJ1-1	TRBV9	few	TGTGCCAGCAGCAACCGGGACACCGGACCTTTCTTT	CASSNRDTGPFF
-	TRBJ2-1	TRBV29-1	-	TGCAGCGTAGGACACTTATCCTACAATGAGCAGTCGTTC	CSVGHLSYNEQSF
-	TRBJ2-7	TRBV25-1	-	TGTGCCAGCAGTGAATCGGGCAGGGTCTACGAGCAGTACTTC	CASSESGRVYEQYF
-	TRBJ2-1	TRBV9	-	TGTGCCAGCAGCCCGGGGACAACGCGGTCCTACAATGAGCAGTTCTTC	CASSPGTTRSYNEQFF